This TCR beta chain was profiled in a study of blood T cell repertoires in COVID-19. For the study at large: Donors in the United States, Italy and Spain gave samples during acute or convalescent COVID-19.

The assay was immunoSEQ multiplex PCR, and TCRdb's table has in-frame clones only and misses some. The table records 120,000 to 150,000 clones, around 90% of them present only once. Germline V gene sequence: CDR1 GTSNPN, CDR2 SVGIG (reference sequence). The CDR3 contains 13 residues. V shed 3 bases, J shed 1 base, and the junction held 3 bases outside the gene matches. The TCR comes from a man between 60 and 75 years old with active or convalescent COVID-19. The chain joins TRBV30 to TRBJ2-7, with TRBD2 matching 7 bases. Sample: peripheral blood. The CDR3 region has the DNA TGTGCCTGGAGCGGGAGGCCTTCCTACGAGCAGTACTTC. Amino acid sequence: CAWSGRPSYEQYF.